Sequencing of this T cell receptor (beta chain) was carried out in a study of early T cells in non-severe SARS-CoV-2 infection. Regarding the study as a whole: VDJdb matching favored anti-spike CD8 responses, missing private and CD4 specificities.

The TCR library protocol attached unique molecular identifiers to the individual cDNA molecules. TCRdb ran MiXCR on the 5' RACE reads and lists one entry per CDR3 protein. In the table there are 50,000 to 60,000 distinct CDR3 sequences, roughly 12% of which are singletons. CDR3 length: 17 residues. From germline, CDR1 is MNHEY and CDR2 SMNVEV (reference sequence). The V and J ends lost 2 bases and 4 bases respectively, with 18 bases between them. This clonotype has a count of ten or more. No antigen is known for it. This clonotype was obtained from an adult who was a healthcare worker with PCR-confirmed SARS-CoV-2 infection or an uninfected control (not recorded which). Source material: whole blood. V gene TRBV27 combines with J gene TRBJ1-5, with D possibly TRBD1 on 5 matching bases. The DNA of the CDR3 is TGTGCCAGCAGTTTAAGTCCTCCGGGGGGAGGTAATCAGCCCCAGCATTTT. This sequence encodes CASSLSPPGGGNQPQHF.